This T cell receptor (beta chain) was observed in a study of T cell responses to AZD1222 COVID-19 vaccine. Using immunoSEQ multiplex PCR, the repertoire was profiled, and TCRdb retains in-frame clones only, with some absent. Among fewer than 110,000 clones listed, about 90% were seen once. This CDR3 is 14 amino acids long. V lost 1 base to trimming and J lost 5 bases, with 12 bases between them. Per germline, CDR1 LGHDT and CDR2 YNNKEL (reference sequence). This chain connects TRBV3-1 (or the pseudogene TRBV3-2) to TRBJ2-7; perhaps D is TRBD1 or TRBD2 (5 bases each). This receptor was identified in an adult in good health. Sequencing used peripheral blood, obtained on day 0 of AZD1222 vaccination. This CDR3 reads CASSQVSGTHEQYF. CDR3 sequence (DNA): TGTGCCAGCAGCCAAGTCTCTGGGACCCACGAGCAGTACTTC.